These 17 T cell receptor beta chains share one sample of origin, sequenced in a study of vaccination effects on CD4 cells after COVID-19. Antigen specificity for these receptors is unknown. In the ViraFEST assay, antigen-specific CD4+ clonotypes were identified by expansion after peptide-pool stimulation. CD4+ T cells were isolated after less than 13 days of culture. Vaccine administered to participants consisted of two doses of either BNT162b2 or mRNA-1273. Profiling relied on immunoSEQ multiplex PCR, and the TCRdb table lists in-frame clones only, not all of them. The sample has 70,000 to 85,000 clones; about 80% are singletons. The sequences come from CD4+ T cells from PBMCs cultured with HCoV-229E spike peptides, collected after COVID-19 vaccination. The receptors originated from a human donor who received a COVID-19 vaccine.

The gene calls are TRBV11-2 and TRBJ1-2; TRBD1 is a possible D gene (5 bases). The CDR3 covers 14 residues. The V gene lost 5 bases and the J gene lost 0 bases, with 10 bases spanning the gap. The V gene's germline CDR1 is SGHAT and CDR2 FQNNGV. CDR3 in amino acids: CASSPTGANYGYTF. For the CDR3, the DNA is TGTGCCAGCAGCCCGACGGGGGCTAACTATGGCTACACCTTC.

This clone was observed once. This sequence joins TRBV6-4 and TRBJ2-7; D may be TRBD2 (5 bases). Germline V gives CDR1 MRHNA, CDR2 SNTAGT. The CDR3 consists of 13 residues. Trimming stripped 2 bases from V and 3 bases from J, with 8 bases between. CDR3 DNA: TGTGCCAGCAGTGACAGAGAGGGCTACGAGCAGTACGTC. Translation gives CASSDREGYEQYV.

This chain uses TRBV5-1 with TRBJ2-2, with 11 nucleotides matching TRBD2. The germline CDR1 and CDR2 sequences are SGHRS and YFSETQ. Losses at the gene ends were 4 bases for V and 4 bases for J; bases not matched to a gene: 6. The CDR3 is 16 residues long. CDR3 residues: CASSTLAGGLTGELFF. The CDR3 bases are TGCGCCAGCAGCACCCTAGCGGGGGGCCTCACCGGGGAGCTGTTTTTT.

This chain connects TRBV12-5 to TRBJ1-2; 7 bases match TRBD1. The CDR3 contains 14 residues. Germline V gives CDR1 LGHNT, CDR2 FRNRAP. The V segment lost 1 base and the J segment 10 bases; nucleotides outside the gene matches: 9. The CDR3 protein is CASGLEGTAPSYTF. CDR3 DNA sequence: TGTGCTAGTGGTTTGGAGGGGACAGCACCTTCCTACACCTTC.

In this sample, this clone turned up a few times. The chain joins TRBV18 to TRBJ2-3; D is uncertain. The CDR3 has 13 amino acids. V was trimmed by 6 bases and J by 2 bases, leaving 9 bases between them. Germline CDR1 reads KGHSH; CDR2 reads LQKENI. The CDR3 DNA is TGTGCCAGCTCCCCCAGGACCACAGATACGCAGTATTTT. This sequence encodes CASSPRTTDTQYF.

This sequence joins TRBV6-2 or TRBV6-3 and TRBJ2-7, with a weak D call TRBD1 (6 bases). The V end was cut by 4 bases, the J end by 0 bases, with 16 bases between. Per the germline V gene, CDR1 is MNHEY and CDR2 is SVGEGT. The CDR3 consists of 16 residues. The CDR3 sequence: CASSFGQPYSSYEQYV. CDR3 nucleotide sequence: TGTGCCAGCAGTTTCGGACAGCCCTACAGCTCCTACGAGCAGTACGTC.

V usage is TRBV4-3 and J usage is TRBJ1-2; TRBD1 matches at 10 bases. Germline CDR1 LGHNA, CDR2 YSLEER. The CDR3 length is 18 residues. The junction had 18 bases not matched to a gene; V was cut back by 3 bases and J by 8 bases. CDR3 coding DNA: TGCGCCAGCAGCCAGGGGGCCGAGACAGGGGGCCCCTCGAGAGGCTACACCTTC. Translating gives CASSQGAETGGPSRGYTF.

Concerning this clone: Because the CDR3 is missing its conserved closing phenylalanine or tryptophan, this is likely a read error. No DNA is shown, since the ends of the CDR3 on it are uncertain; the CDR3 is the one TCRdb lists. This chain joins TRBV5-3 and TRBJ2-7; the D call TRBD1 from the table was never checked on the DNA. TRBV5-3 is classed as an ORF, of uncertain function. The CDR3 comprises 12 residues, both ends counted. The CDR3 is CARSRTAGGVLP.

This chain links TRBV5-1 with TRBJ2-2; 9 bases are shared with TRBD2. Unmatched junction bases numbered 6, after V lost 6 bases and J lost 0 bases. CDR3 length: 16 residues. From germline, CDR1 is SGHRS and CDR2 YFSETQ. The CDR3 bases are TGCGCCAGCACAAAGAGACTAGCGGCGAACACCGGGGAGCTGTTTTTT. Translating gives CASTKRLAANTGELFF.

The chain carries TRBV5-1 and TRBJ2-7; perhaps D is TRBD1 or TRBD2 (5 bases each). This CDR3 has 15 amino acids. The V gene's germline CDR1 is SGHRS and CDR2 YFSETQ. Deletions cut 2 bases from V and 6 bases from J, with 18 bases between. The CDR3 DNA is TGCGCCAGCAGCTTATCGGGGCCCTCAGCTTCCGAGCAGTACGTC. Amino acids: CASSLSGPSASEQYV.

The chain combines TRBV4-1 with TRBJ2-5, with TRBD2 identical over 9 bases. This CDR3 is built from 15 residues. V lost 1 base to trimming and J lost 5 bases; unmatched junction nucleotides: 5. Germline CDR1 is MGHRA and CDR2 is YSYEKL. The CDR3 is CASSQAGLAGETQYF. CDR3 bases: TGCGCCAGCAGCCAAGCAGGCCTAGCGGGGGAGACCCAGTACTTC.

The rearrangement joins TRBV7-2 to TRBJ1-2; D remains unclear. The germline gives CDR1 SGHTA, CDR2 FQGNSA. Trimming removed 5 bases from V and 3 bases from J, with 13 bases in between. This CDR3 has 14 residues. CDR3 sequence: CASSSTAGDYGYTF. CDR3 bases: TGTGCCAGCAGCAGCACCGCGGGTGACTATGGCTACACCTTC.

This chain uses TRBV10-2 with TRBJ1-2, with a tentative D call TRBD1 (6 bases). The V end lost 3 bases, the J end lost 1 base, and 21 bases lay between the germline ends. Per the germline V gene, CDR1 is WSHSY and CDR2 is SAAADI. The CDR3 runs 18 residues. DNA for the CDR3: TGCGCCAGCAGTGACGGGGGGCGCGGTCATGATGGTAACTATGGCTACACCTTC. Its translation: CASSDGGRGHDGNYGYTF.

The rearrangement uses TRBV9 and TRBJ2-1; no definite D call. With 4 bases removed from V and 1 base from J, the gap between germline ends came to 12 bases. Looked up from germline, CDR1 is SGDLS and CDR2 is YYNGEE. This CDR3 spans 15 amino acids. The CDR3 is CASSPDLRSYNEQFF. The CDR3 nucleotides are TGTGCCAGCAGCCCCGACCTTAGGTCCTACAATGAGCAGTTCTTC.

CDR3 nucleotide sequence: TGTGCCAGCAGCGCCCCCGTTGGACTCGGGGACTATGGCTACACCTTC. It codes for CASSAPVGLGDYGYTF. The chain couples TRBV21-1 to TRBJ1-2. TRBV21-1 is a known pseudogene. The CDR3 has 16 residues.

This rearrangement joins TRBV19 to TRBJ1-6, with 8 bases lining up with TRBD1. The CDR3 totals 15 residues. Per the germline V gene, CDR1 is LNHDA and CDR2 is SQIVND (reference sequence). J was trimmed by 5 bases and V by 6 bases; bases with no gene match: 6. The DNA of the CDR3 is TGTGCCAGTAGGTGGACAGGGAAGGATAATTCACCCCTCCACTTT. This gives the protein CASRWTGKDNSPLHF.

The J gene is TRBJ2-3, the V gene TRBV6-5; D is possibly TRBD1 (6 bases). The ends were cut back, 6 bases at V and 1 base at J, with 8 bases in the middle. Germline lookup yields CDR1 MNHEY and CDR2 SVGAGI. The CDR3 is 13 amino acids. CDR3 DNA sequence: TGTGCCAGCAGCTACAGGGGCACAGATACGCAGTATTTT. Protein sequence: CASSYRGTDTQYF.